A selection of T cell receptor beta chains follows, all from one sample in a study of T cell repertoires in cytomegalovirus infection. TCRdb redid the calling of the reads with MiXCR, one entry per CDR3 protein. The sample has roughly 230,000 distinct CDR3 sequences; approximately 17% are singletons. Sequences were obtained from CD8+ T cells from PBMCs. These TCRs come from a human donor in good health (CMV status not recorded). Some clones in this sample may be carry-over from other donors' samples. Each CDR3 is given with its conserved first and last residue. A D gene is named only where the DNA matches it firmly. Clone size is shown for a subset of rows, as once, few, many or a class of expanded clone.

abundance	d_gene	v_gene	j_gene	CDR3aa	CDR3nt
few	-	TRBV27	TRBJ2-1	CASSFGRYNEQFF	TGTGCCAGCAGTTTTGGCAGATACAATGAGCAGTTCTTC
-	-	TRBV20-1	TRBJ1-2	CSARGSMFAYGYTF	TGCAGTGCTAGAGGATCGATGTTCGCCTATGGCTACACCTTC
many	-	TRBV5-6	TRBJ2-4	CASSFSGDGIQYF	TGTGCCAGCAGCTTCTCAGGCGACGGCATTCAGTACTTC
-	-	TRBV13	TRBJ1-1	CASSRGKMNTEAFF	TGTGCCAGCAGCCGCGGGAAAATGAACACTGAAGCTTTCTTT
-	-	TRBV6-2/TRBV6-3	TRBJ2-1	CASSYLNEQFF	TGTGCCAGCAGTTACCTCAATGAGCAGTTCTTC
few	-	TRBV6-5	TRBJ2-3	CASSYGAYADTQYF	TGTGCCAGCAGTTACGGGGCGTACGCAGATACGCAGTATTTT
many	TRBD1	TRBV7-8	TRBJ1-1	CASRPLGQGAANTEAFF	TGTGCCAGCAGGCCCCTCGGACAGGGGGCGGCGAACACTGAAGCTTTCTTT
many	-	TRBV6-6	TRBJ1-5	CASSYVARGNQPQHF	TGTGCCAGCAGTTACGTGGCCAGGGGCAATCAGCCCCAGCATTTT
many	-	TRBV20-1	TRBJ2-2	CSASTGTTGELFF	TGCAGTGCTAGCACAGGAACCACCGGGGAGCTGTTTTTT
few	-	TRBV20-1	TRBJ2-2	CSARDLRGEGSPTQNTGELFF	TGCAGTGCTAGAGATCTCAGGGGGGAGGGTTCCCCTACACAGAACACCGGGGAGCTGTTTTTT
few	-	TRBV25-1	TRBJ1-1	CASSVGVHTEAFF	TGTGCCAGCAGTGTTGGGGTCCACACTGAAGCTTTCTTT
many	-	TRBV7-8	TRBJ2-5	CASSLRGPLGETQYF	TGTGCCAGCAGCTTACGGGGGCCTTTGGGAGAGACCCAGTACTTC
once	-	TRBV2	TRBJ2-7	CASLGDLEQYF	TGTGCCAGCCTAGGAGACTTGGAGCAGTACTTC
-	-	TRBV4-3	TRBJ2-2	CASSQEGLNTGELFF	TGCGCCAGCAGCCAAGAGGGACTTAACACCGGGGAGCTGTTTTTT
many	-	TRBV7-2	TRBJ2-7	CASSSGSTGEQYF	TGTGCCAGCAGCTCGGGCTCAACTGGCGAGCAGTACTTC
many	-	TRBV2	TRBJ2-3	CASSPSGRADTQYF	TGTGCCAGCAGTCCCTCGGGCCGGGCAGATACGCAGTATTTT
few	-	TRBV7-8	TRBJ1-1	CASSLARLGNTEAFF	TGTGCCAGCAGCTTAGCAAGGCTAGGGAACACTGAAGCTTTCTTT
-	-	TRBV10-1	TRBJ1-5	CASKPEGPNQPQHF	TGCGCCAGCAAGCCGGAGGGCCCCAATCAGCCCCAGCATTTT
many	-	TRBV4-3	TRBJ1-1	CASSQDRGGVGDTEAFF	TGCGCCAGCAGCCAAGATCGAGGGGGTGTTGGGGACACTGAAGCTTTCTTT
few	TRBD2	TRBV27	TRBJ2-1	CASSLLSGGGGYNEQFF	TGTGCCAGCAGTTTACTGTCCGGGGGGGGAGGTTACAATGAGCAGTTCTTC
-	-	TRBV7-6	TRBJ2-2	CASTTEVLGRTGELFF	TGTGCCAGCACCACGGAGGTTTTGGGGCGCACCGGGGAGCTGTTTTTT
few	-	TRBV5-6	TRBJ2-5	CASSLGWNQETQYF	TGTGCCAGCAGCTTGGGGTGGAACCAAGAGACCCAGTACTTC
few	-	TRBV2	TRBJ2-7	CASSEAPSPGYEQYF	TGTGCCAGCAGTGAAGCGCCTTCCCCGGGGTACGAGCAGTACTTC
-	-	TRBV20-1	TRBJ1-3	CSAIVPGSGNTIYF	TGCAGTGCTATTGTCCCGGGGTCTGGAAACACCATATATTTT
few	-	TRBV29-1	TRBJ2-7	CSVVTGAGREQYF	TGCAGCGTCGTCACGGGGGCTGGGCGTGAGCAGTACTTC
-	-	TRBV7-3	TRBJ2-3	CASSLSRGASDTQYF	TGTGCCAGCAGCTTATCCAGGGGTGCGTCAGATACGCAGTATTTT
-	TRBD2	TRBV6-2/TRBV6-3	TRBJ2-1	CASSVSGGYNEQFF	TGTGCCAGCAGTGTTAGCGGGGGATACAATGAGCAGTTCTTC
many	TRBD2	TRBV7-6	TRBJ2-7	CASSSTSGGPHYEQYF	TGTGCCAGCAGCTCGACTAGCGGGGGGCCGCACTACGAGCAGTACTTC
many	-	TRBV7-2	TRBJ2-5	CASSLVWVRETQYF	TGTGCCAGCAGCTTAGTCTGGGTACGGGAGACCCAGTACTTC
many	TRBD1	TRBV7-7	TRBJ2-5	CASSLGTGQETQYF	TGTGCTAGCAGCTTAGGGACAGGACAAGAGACCCAGTACTTC
-	TRBD1	TRBV2	TRBJ2-7	CASRGEGAPGRSYEQYF	TGTGCCAGCAGAGGAGAGGGGGCGCCCGGCCGCTCCTACGAGCAGTACTTC
few	-	TRBV10-3	TRBJ2-1	CAISESGPSPHEQFF	TGTGCCATCAGTGAGTCGGGGCCATCCCCCCATGAGCAGTTCTTC
few	-	TRBV5-6	TRBJ1-6	CASSSISVSPLHF	TGTGCCAGCAGCTCTATTTCAGTTTCACCCCTCCACTTT
few	-	TRBV28	TRBJ2-1	CATTLGQGGLYNEQFF	TGTGCCACCACTTTGGGACAAGGGGGATTGTACAATGAGCAGTTCTTC
few	-	TRBV20-1	TRBJ1-1	CSAREASGSAFF	TGCAGTGCTAGAGAAGCCTCAGGGTCAGCTTTCTTT
few	-	TRBV29-1	TRBJ2-7	CSVEDPVSQQYEQYF	TGCAGCGTTGAAGATCCGGTCTCCCAGCAATACGAGCAGTACTTC
few	-	TRBV4-1	TRBJ2-7	CASSQLRGLSYEQYF	TGCGCCAGCAGCCAATTGCGGGGGCTCTCCTACGAGCAGTACTTC
many	-	TRBV2	TRBJ2-2	CASSDPAGNTGELFF	TGTGCCAGCAGTGACCCAGCGGGGAACACCGGGGAGCTGTTTTTT
many	-	TRBV7-9	TRBJ2-1	CASSFSVGDSNEQFF	TGTGCCAGCAGCTTTTCGGTTGGGGATAGCAATGAGCAGTTCTTC
-	-	TRBV6-6	TRBJ1-2	CASSYVRGYGYTF	TGTGCCAGCAGTTACGTCAGGGGATACGGCTACACCTTC
many	TRBD1	TRBV7-8	TRBJ1-2	CASSLEFGTGPYGYTF	TGTGCCAGCAGCTTAGAGTTTGGGACAGGCCCTTATGGCTACACCTTC
-	-	TRBV29-1	TRBJ1-5	CSVTEFDSNQPQHF	TGCAGCGTGACAGAGTTTGATAGCAATCAGCCCCAGCATTTT
few	-	TRBV27	TRBJ2-1	CASSLVGGPYNEQFF	TGTGCCAGCAGTTTAGTCGGGGGGCCCTACAATGAGCAGTTCTTC
-	-	TRBV20-1	TRBJ2-2	CSARVTRGPGELFF	TGCAGTGCTAGAGTAACGAGGGGTCCCGGGGAGCTGTTTTTT
-	TRBD1	TRBV20-1	TRBJ1-3	CSASDRASGNTIYF	TGCAGTGCTTCCGACAGGGCTTCTGGAAACACCATATATTTT
-	-	TRBV27	TRBJ2-1	CASSSGPPYNEQFF	TGTGCCAGCAGTAGTGGGCCACCCTACAATGAGCAGTTCTTC
few	-	TRBV7-3	TRBJ2-1	CASSLTGPRREQFF	TGTGCCAGCAGCTTAACTGGACCAAGGCGCGAGCAGTTCTTC
-	-	TRBV5-5	TRBJ2-3	CASSHADRNFISSTDTQYF	TGTGCCAGCAGCCACGCCGACAGGAACTTCATATCTAGCACAGATACGCAGTATTTT
-	-	TRBV7-9	TRBJ2-1	CASSSFGGPSYNEQFF	TGTGCCAGCAGCTCATTCGGGGGGCCTTCCTACAATGAGCAGTTCTTC
-	-	TRBV7-3	TRBJ2-3	CASSLTGGATDTQYF	TGTGCCAGCAGCTTAACGGGGGGCGCAACAGATACGCAGTATTTT
few	TRBD1	TRBV24-1	TRBJ2-5	CATSDSRTGQETQYF	TGTGCCACCAGTGATTCCAGGACAGGGCAAGAGACCCAGTACTTC
few	TRBD1	TRBV6-6	TRBJ2-2	CASSYLGQLTNTGELFF	TGTGCCAGCAGTTACTTGGGACAGCTAACGAACACCGGGGAGCTGTTTTTT
-	-	TRBV7-6	TRBJ1-4	CASSLIIGSRDSLATNEKLFF	TGTGCCAGCAGCTTAATCATCGGGTCCCGGGACTCTCTGGCAACTAATGAAAAACTGTTTTTT
-	-	TRBV15	TRBJ1-5	CATSGDWGGGQPQHF	TGTGCCACCAGCGGAGATTGGGGGGGCGGGCAGCCCCAGCATTTT